This T cell receptor (beta chain) was captured in a study of T cells in Graves' hyperthyroidism and ophthalmopathy. RNA transcripts provided the source from which TCR beta CDR3 regions were amplified. First-round RT-PCR targeting the TCR CDR3 was performed with the HTBI primer set. One entry per CDR3 protein, called by TCRdb with MiXCR from the multiplex PCR reads. The top ten clones hold around 20% of a sample with fewer than 500,000 distinct CDR3 sequences, roughly 15% of them seen once. As concerns this clonotype: No antigen is known for it.

Patients with ophthalmopathy all had a Clinical Activity Score of at least 3, a NOSPECS grade of at least 4 and duration under 3 months. From 8.5 to 10 ml of fresh peripheral blood, PBMCs were isolated. Study-level findings and limits: Model output signaled ophthalmopathy a median approximately 6 months ahead of onset. Stable hyperthyroidism was told apart from ophthalmopathy by a model built on 13 V-J features.

The V end was cut by 6 bases, the J end by 6 bases, with 12 bases between. CDR3 length equals 13 residues. Sequencing was done on a sample of blood. This TCR was recovered from a woman between 25 and 40 years old with Graves' ophthalmopathy. The chain combines TRBV12-3 or TRBV12-4 with TRBJ1-5, with a tentative D call TRBD1 (5 bases). This CDR3 is CASRGLSGQPQHF. In nucleotides, the CDR3 is TGTGCCAGCAGGGGACTCTCAGGTCAGCCCCAGCATTTT.